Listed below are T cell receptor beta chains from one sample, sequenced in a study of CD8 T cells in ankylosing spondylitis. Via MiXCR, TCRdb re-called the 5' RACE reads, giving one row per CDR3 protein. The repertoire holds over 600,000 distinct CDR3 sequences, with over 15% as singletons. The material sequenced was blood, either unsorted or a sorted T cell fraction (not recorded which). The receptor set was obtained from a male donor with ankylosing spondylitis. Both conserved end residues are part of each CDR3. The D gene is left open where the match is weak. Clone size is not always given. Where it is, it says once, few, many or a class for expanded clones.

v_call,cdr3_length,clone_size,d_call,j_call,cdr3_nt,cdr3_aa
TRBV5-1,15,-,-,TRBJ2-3,TGCGCCAGCAGCTTAATCGGGGCTTGGACAGATACGCAGTATTTT,CASSLIGAWTDTQYF
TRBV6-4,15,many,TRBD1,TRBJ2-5,TGTGCCAGCAGTGCGCGGGCAGGGGGCCAAGAGACCCAGTACTTC,CASSARAGGQETQYF
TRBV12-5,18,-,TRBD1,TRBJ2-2,TGTGCTAGTGGTTTGGTGACGGGACAGGGGTGGAACACCGGGGAGCTGTTTTTT,CASGLVTGQGWNTGELFF
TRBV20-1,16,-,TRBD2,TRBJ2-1,TGCAGTGCTCACCCGACTAGCGGGGGGGTCTACAATGAGCAGTTCTTC,CSAHPTSGGVYNEQFF
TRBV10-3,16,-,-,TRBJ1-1,TGTGCCATCAGTGAGTCCTCAGGTGGGGGAGGCACTGAAGCTTTCTTT,CAISESSGGGGTEAFF
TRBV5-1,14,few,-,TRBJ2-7,TGCGCCAGCAGCTTGGCGGACACAGCCTACGAGCAGTACTTC,CASSLADTAYEQYF
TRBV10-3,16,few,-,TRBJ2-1,TGTGCCATCAGTGAGTCGACCCCCGGCTCCTACAATGAGCAGTTCTTC,CAISESTPGSYNEQFF
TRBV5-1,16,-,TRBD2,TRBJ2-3,TGCGCCAGCAGCTTGGATCTAGCGGCGAACTCTAATACGCAGTATTTT,CASSLDLAANSNTQYF
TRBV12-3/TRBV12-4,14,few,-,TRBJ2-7,TGTGCCAGCAGTTTAGGGCCGTCCCCCCACGAGCAGTACTTC,CASSLGPSPHEQYF
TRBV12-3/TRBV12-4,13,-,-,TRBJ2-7,TGTGCCAGCAGTCGTCCGGCCCCCGACGAGCAGTACTTC,CASSRPAPDEQYF
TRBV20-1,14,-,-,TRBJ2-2,TGCAGTGCTAGGTCCGGGGGAGGCACCGGGGAGCTGTTTTTT,CSARSGGGTGELFF
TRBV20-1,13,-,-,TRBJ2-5,TGCAGTGCTAGAGGCTACAGCCAAGAGACCCAGTACTTC,CSARGYSQETQYF
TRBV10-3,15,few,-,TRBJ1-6,TGTGCCATCAGTGAGTCGAACACTCGGGGGTCACCCCTCCACTTT,CAISESNTRGSPLHF
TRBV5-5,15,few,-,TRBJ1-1,TGTGCCAGCAGCCCGAGGCGGACAGCCAACACTGAAGCTTTCTTT,CASSPRRTANTEAFF
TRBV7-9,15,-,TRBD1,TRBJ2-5,TGTGCCAGCAGCCGCGGACAGGGATTCCAAGAGACCCAGTACTTC,CASSRGQGFQETQYF